This T cell receptor beta chain is from a study of blood T cell repertoires in COVID-19. Study-wide context: Acute-phase and convalescent COVID-19 samples originated in the United States, Italy and Spain. Sample material is recorded as cDNA or gDNA derived from T cells, B-cell-depleted T cells, or PBMCs.

Per the original data handling: The assay estimated nucleated cells by amplifying reference gene primers. Clones were sequenced by immunoSEQ multiplex PCR, and TCRdb holds only the in-frame ones, with some missing. Clone size and V and J calls were adopted from that table, with D and trimming inferred from the DNA. The table includes about 250,000 clones, 85% detected once. The J segment lost 6 bases and the V segment lost 7 bases, leaving 13 bases of the junction unmatched. This CDR3 comprises 14 residues. Per the germline V gene, CDR1 is SGHRS and CDR2 is YFSETQ. This sequence joins TRBV5-1 and TRBJ2-7; TRBD2 matches at 7 bases. This receptor was identified in a man aged 50 to 59 with active or convalescent COVID-19. Sequencing was done on a sample of peripheral blood. The CDR3 reads CASSNQGLSSEQYF. Here the CDR3 DNA reads TGCGCCAGCTCAAATCAGGGACTAAGCTCCGAGCAGTACTTC.